Listed here is a single T cell receptor (beta chain). The antigen this receptor binds is unknown. No clone much larger than this one lies a single base away; base qualities are absent. The cohort consisted of hundreds of healthy bone marrow donors. Cohort members were all nominally healthy when sampled, although unrecorded immune exposures were likely present. The donor was CMV seronegative and was included in the group of over 300 seronegative cohort members. Each donor provided a peripheral blood sample, and peripheral blood mononuclear cells were used for TCR beta sequencing. Genomic DNA was extracted from the blood cell samples with the Qiagen DNeasy Blood Extraction Kit. The CDR3 has 13 amino acids, counting the end cysteine and phenylalanine. Only CDR3 DNA remains: 39 bases, in frame from the first base. Sequences MNHNY (CDR1) and SVGAGI (CDR2) are obtained from the germline V gene (reference sequence). Trimmed from V: 5 bases; trimmed from J: 3 bases; junction bases lacking a gene match: 1.

The source of the sample is a study of cytomegalovirus exposure and HLA in healthy donors (dated by TCRdb to about 2017). Background for the entire study: An earlier analysis of several hundred of the donors reported 276 Gb of sequence data and some 110 million unique TCR beta sequences obtained from about 179 million T cells. Approximately 300 gigabases of sequencing data and roughly 90 million unique TCR sequences were included in an early release covering roughly 700 HLA-typed donors. The genetic ancestry cluster associated with self-reported Caucasian donors included over 65% of the 300 to 450 genotyped donors. The study aimed to test whether signatures of past pathogen exposure could be identified by cataloging public T cell receptors. The T cell repertoires of roughly 660 subjects were profiled by immunosequencing and related to cytomegalovirus serostatus. Besides the first cohort of under 700 subjects, a separate validation cohort made up of over a hundred different subjects was used. High-throughput TCR immunosequencing, statistical association of individual TCRs with disease status, and machine learning were combined to predict cytomegalovirus infection status. In a later analysis, previously published TCR beta repertoires from 500 to 750 donors were re-analyzed and high-resolution HLA genotyping was added so that TCR occurrence patterns could be studied. Rather than drawing on any new phenotypic data, the later analysis identified candidate immune exposures from TCR beta sequences and the way those sequences occurred across donors. In an earlier analysis of 500 to 650 of the donors, high-throughput TCR beta sequencing was used to judge whether each TCR beta V gene segment behaved as functional or pseudogenic. Donor age, sex, ethnicity and CMV serostatus were compiled together with the repertoire data. A later genetic analysis used genome-wide SNP genotypes for about 60% of the roughly 700 donors, treating that subset as a discovery cohort. Every repertoire in the discovery cohort had been generated on one and the same sequencing platform. HLA typing included class I and class II loci at four-digit resolution. The number of donors typed differed by locus, with about 629-640 for A, B, C, DRB1 and DQB1, 522 for DQA1, under 610 for DPA1, and approximately 470 for DPB1. About five DR-DQ haplotypes were treated as single units for association and clustering because of strong linkage in the cohort. Among around 400 genotyped donors of the cohort, an average of roughly 240,000 unique TCR beta nucleotide sequences were sequenced per donor, roughly 18% of them non-productive. General conclusions and limits of the study: A further reported finding was that TCR beta sequences accurately predicted the HLA-A and HLA-B alleles for most subjects in the first cohort. The study listed over 150 TCR beta chains as associated with cytomegalovirus. The authors suggested that the approach could potentially be generalized to other disease states and immunological phenotypes. A group of highly shared sequence variants was considered likely to be a technical artifact of the sequencing pipeline. The classifier was reported to diagnose cytomegalovirus status with high specificity and sensitivity in both the original cohort and the validation cohort. Because the 87-base-pair reads could not distinguish some IMGT-functional V segments, including TRBV6-2 and TRBV6-3, those segments were excluded. In a later analysis, most CMV-associated TCR beta chains were found to appear HLA-restricted, with HLA associations seemingly driven largely by CMV exposure. An association between a missense DCLRE1C variant and V-gene and J-gene trimming of TCR beta chains was found in a later genetic analysis and replicated in an independent cohort. Assigning TCR associations to individual alleles was difficult when HLA alleles, especially DR and DQ, strongly co-occurred. HLA typing was unavailable for some donors at each locus, so association tests used only the typed subset. In a later analysis, HLA-associated TCR beta chains were found to be more clonally expanded and to have lower generation probabilities than equally common non-associated chains. Across donors, most TCR sequences were observed very rarely, whereas some public TCRs were present in many individuals. Compared with the approximately 700-donor mean, donors in an Asian-associated ancestry cluster had fewer N-insertions in productive TCRs, according to a later genetic analysis. Immune exposure information for the cohort was limited to CMV serostatus. Roughly uniform sequencing depth across donors was assumed in presence/absence analyses, although this assumption may not hold. Because counts were too low, about 18 rarely observed V segments, including chromosome 9 orphons, were excluded from the earlier analysis of a few hundred of the donors. In an earlier analysis of approximately 590 of the donors, most TCR beta V segments were observed in productive rearrangements about 87% or about 30% of the time, broadly matching IMGT annotations. In this cohort, only TCR beta chains were sequenced, and detectable features were limited by the absence of alpha or paired-chain data. Correlated functional status among segregating V segments might be attributable to linkage disequilibrium, but an unknown experimental factor could not be ruled out. Specific HLA alleles were associated with roughly 16,000 TCR beta sequences at a false discovery rate of 0.05 in a later analysis. A few of the identified cytomegalovirus-associated TCR beta chains were confirmed in vitro to be specific for cytomegalovirus antigens. In a later analysis, the rate of TCR association differed among HLA loci, with DRB1 alleles having the most associated TCRs and HLA-C alleles having the fewest. Several of the top co-occurrence clusters appeared to be linked to parvovirus B19, influenza, CMV and Epstein-Barr virus, according to a later analysis.

Library preparation employed the immunoSEQ multiplex PCR assay. For the multiplex PCR, a mixture combining 60 forward primers for TCR Vbeta segments and 13 reverse primers for TCR Jbeta segments was used. The CDR3 region of rearranged TCR beta genes was amplified from genomic DNA by a multiplex PCR assay. The Illumina HiSeq System was used to sequence the amplified TCR beta libraries as 87-base-pair reads. Regarding the original processing steps: Across the 700 or so repertoires, a later analysis counted approximately 75 million unique TCR beta chains, 9 million to 14 million of which were shared by at least two donors. To remove PCR and sequencing errors, raw reads were error-corrected and collapsed into unique sequences using a nearest-neighbor algorithm that merged closely related sequences. To assign V, D and J gene segments, CDR3 sequences were aligned to IMGT reference sequences. Each retained sequence needed at least a six-nucleotide match to both a V gene segment and a J gene segment. A rearrangement counted as productive if the CDR3 had no stop codons and remained in frame with V and J, and every other rearrangement counted as non-productive. Following IMGT convention, CDR3 was defined as the stretch from the second conserved V-encoded cysteine up to the conserved J-encoded phenylalanine. In an earlier analysis of roughly 610 of the donors, sequences lacking an unambiguous match to a single V gene segment were excluded. In an earlier analysis of some 590 of the donors, a V segment was called functional when productive rearrangements were above 56.7%, and segregating when the standard deviation between donors exceeded 5%. A statistical classification framework was built for diagnosing cytomegalovirus status from the catalog of TCR beta chain sequences. In a later analysis, V and J genes were assigned by comparing TCR nucleotide sequences against IMGT/GENE-DB human TR gene sequences. The TCRdist pipeline was used in a later analysis to assign CDR3 sequences and most-parsimonious VDJ recombination scenarios. In a later analysis, each TCR beta chain was defined by its CDR3 amino acid sequence together with its V-gene family, and reads lacking a unique V-gene family were excluded. In a later analysis, around 600 highly shared, low-generation-probability nucleotide sequences were removed to address suspected cross-contamination and a sequencing artifact. A later analysis calculated a clonal expansion index for each public chain from normalized within-repertoire ranks of inferred template counts. A later analysis computed generation probabilities with a VDJ recombination model fitted to out-of-frame rearrangements, and checked the results against IGoR. In a later analysis, hypergeometric tests were used to score TCR-TCR, TCR-HLA and TCR-CMV co-occurrence, with a repertoire-size bias correction applied to TCR pairs. False discovery rates were estimated in a later analysis by permuting HLA or CMV assignments 20 times. In a later analysis, co-occurring TCRs were grouped using DBSCAN, and TCRdist sequence similarity was added for clustering within HLA-allele-positive subsets. Co-occurrence clustering excluded repertoires with fewer than 30,000 or more than 120,000 public chains, plus five with anomalous nucleotide sharing. In TCRdb, the immuneACCESS table is reduced to in-frame sequences with V and J assigned. These tables do not hold every clone; where another copy was compared, an unresolved V gene accounts for under half, and the others remain unexplained. That table is the source of V, J and clone size, and D and trimming were worked out from the DNA. Present in this sample are around 130,000 clones, roughly 88% of which were seen just once. The ten largest clonotypes hold about 1.5% of the sample.

The rearranged segments are TRBV6-6 and TRBJ1-1, with TRBD1 matching 9 junction bases. Specimen: PBMCs. The origin of this receptor is a boy between 5 and 17 years old in good health and CMV-seronegative. The CDR3 in this case is CASSTGGYTEAFF. The base sequence is TGTGCCAGCAGTACAGGGGGCTACACTGAAGCTTTCTTT.